This T cell receptor (beta chain) appears in the sequencing data of a study of a mutant IDH1 vaccine in newly diagnosed glioma. Germline values: CDR1 SNHLY, CDR2 FYNNEI. This CDR3 contains 14 residues. Trimming removed 3 bases from V and 7 bases from J, with 15 bases in between. The protocol was immunoSEQ multiplex PCR, while the TCRdb copy is restricted to in-frame clones and leaves out a portion. The table has 35,000 to 50,000 clones, 65% to 85% seen once. Time point indicated: week 11, during vaccination. Doses of 300 ug of mutant IDH1 20-mer peptide were given with topical imiquimod. Those who donated had recent WHO grade 3 or 4 IDH1-mutant, ATRX-lost astrocytomas. On this clone itself: Its antigen is as yet unknown.

This sequence was found in a middle-aged man with glioma. The rearrangement uses TRBV2 and TRBJ2-5; perhaps D is TRBD1 or TRBD2 (5 bases each). The specimen comprised PBMCs, sampled from a glioma patient whose treatment included an IDH1 peptide vaccine. The CDR3 DNA sequence: TGTGCCAGCAGTGACAGGGAGTGGGGTGGGACCCAGTACTTC. It codes for CASSDREWGGTQYF.